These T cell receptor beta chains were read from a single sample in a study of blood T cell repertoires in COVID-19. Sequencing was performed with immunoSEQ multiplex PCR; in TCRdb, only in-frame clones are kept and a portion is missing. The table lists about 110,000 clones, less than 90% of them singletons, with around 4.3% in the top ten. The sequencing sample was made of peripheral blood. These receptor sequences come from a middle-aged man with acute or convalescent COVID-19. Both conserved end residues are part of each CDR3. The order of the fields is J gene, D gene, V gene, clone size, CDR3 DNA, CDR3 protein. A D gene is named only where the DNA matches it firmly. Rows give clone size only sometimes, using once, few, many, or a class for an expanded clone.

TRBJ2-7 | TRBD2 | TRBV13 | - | TGTGCCAGCAGCGGGGGGCTAGCGGGACTGGGGAGCGAGCAGTACTTC | CASSGGLAGLGSEQYF
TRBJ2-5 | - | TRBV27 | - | TGTGCCAGCAGTTTAATACCGGGTGCGATCCAAGAGACCCAGTACTTC | CASSLIPGAIQETQYF
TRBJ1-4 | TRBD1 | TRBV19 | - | TGTGCCAGTAGTACCGGGACAGGGAATGAAAAACTGTTTTTT | CASSTGTGNEKLFF
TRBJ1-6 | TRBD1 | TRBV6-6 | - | TGTGCCTGCCGGACAGGGGTCTATAATTCACCCCTCCACTTT | CACRTGVYNSPLHF
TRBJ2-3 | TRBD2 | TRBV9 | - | TGTGCCAGCAGCGTCGGGCGGGAGTGGGATACGCAGTATTTT | CASSVGREWDTQYF
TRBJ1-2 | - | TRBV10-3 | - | TGTGCCATCAGTGATTTTCTTGCGGTGGAGTCGGTAGAGGGCTACACCTTC | CAISDFLAVESVEGYTF
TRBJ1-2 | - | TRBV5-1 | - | TGCGCCAGCAGCTTAAACAGGGTTACGAGCTACACCTTC | CASSLNRVTSYTF
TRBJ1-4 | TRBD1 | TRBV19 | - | TGTGCCAGTAGTGGACAGGGGGGGAATGAAAAACTGTTTTTT | CASSGQGGNEKLFF
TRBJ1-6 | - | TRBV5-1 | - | TGCGCCAGCAGCTTTGACGGGACTATAGGTTATTCACCCCTCCACTTT | CASSFDGTIGYSPLHF
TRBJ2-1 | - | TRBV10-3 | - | TGTGCCATCAGCGGCGGGGTGTATTACAATGAGCAGTTCTTC | CAISGGVYYNEQFF
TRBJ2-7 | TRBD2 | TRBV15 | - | TGTGCCACCAGCAGAGGCCATTCTGGCGGGGGGGTCCATGAGCAGTACTTC | CATSRGHSGGGVHEQYF
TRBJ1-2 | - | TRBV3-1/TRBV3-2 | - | TGTGCCAGCAGCCAAGATCGGTTAGGCTACACCTTC | CASSQDRLGYTF
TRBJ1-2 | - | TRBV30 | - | TGTGCCTGGAGTGTACCCGGCTATGGCTACACCTTC | CAWSVPGYGYTF
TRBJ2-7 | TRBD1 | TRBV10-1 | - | TGCGCCAGCAGCCGCGGACAGGGTATTCCCTACGAGCAGTACTTC | CASSRGQGIPYEQYF
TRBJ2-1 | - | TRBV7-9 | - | TGTGCCAGCAGCTTAAGACAGGTGGAAGATGAGCAGTTCTTC | CASSLRQVEDEQFF
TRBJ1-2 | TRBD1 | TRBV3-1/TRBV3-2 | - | TGTGCCAGCAGCCACCTAGACAGGGCTAACTATGGCTACACCTTC | CASSHLDRANYGYTF
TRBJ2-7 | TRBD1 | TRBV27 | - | TGTGCCAGCAGTTACCGACAGGGTTTTCACGAGCAGTACTTC | CASSYRQGFHEQYF
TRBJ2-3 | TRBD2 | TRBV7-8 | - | TGTGCCAGCAGCTACGGGACTAGCGGGGGGCTCACAGATACGCAGTATTTT | CASSYGTSGGLTDTQYF
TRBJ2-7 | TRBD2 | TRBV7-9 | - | TGTGCCAGCAGCGCCTCCGGGACTAGCGGGGCCCAGCGGTACGAGCAGTACTTC | CASSASGTSGAQRYEQYF
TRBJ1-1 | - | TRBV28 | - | TGTGCCAGCATAGTTGGGGGGGAAGCTTTCTTT | CASIVGGEAFF
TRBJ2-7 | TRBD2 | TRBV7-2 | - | TGTGCCAGCAGCTTTGTGGCGGGAGGGCTGGAGCAGTACTTC | CASSFVAGGLEQYF
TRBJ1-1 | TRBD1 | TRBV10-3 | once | TGTGCCATCCATCGAACAGGGGGCGATTCGGCTGAAGCTTTCTTT | CAIHRTGGDSAEAFF
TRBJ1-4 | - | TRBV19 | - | TGTGCCAGTAGTATACGTAGCCAGACTGAAAAACTGTTTTTT | CASSIRSQTEKLFF
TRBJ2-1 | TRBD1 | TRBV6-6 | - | TGTGCCAGCAGTTACGACAGGGCCGATGAGCAGTTCTTC | CASSYDRADEQFF
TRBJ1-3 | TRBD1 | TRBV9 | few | TGTGCCAGCAGCGCGCCGACAGGGGGCGCGGGGGGAAACACCATATATTTT | CASSAPTGGAGGNTIYF
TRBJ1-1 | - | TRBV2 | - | TGTGCCAGCAGTGAACACAGGTCGAACACTGAAGCTTTCTTT | CASSEHRSNTEAFF
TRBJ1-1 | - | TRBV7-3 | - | TGTGCCAGCAGCTACGGCCTCGGGACTGAAGCTTTCTTT | CASSYGLGTEAFF
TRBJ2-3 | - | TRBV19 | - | TGTGCCAGTAGTAACAGGGCCGGGAAAGATACGCAGTATTTT | CASSNRAGKDTQYF
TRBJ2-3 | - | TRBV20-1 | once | TGCAGTGCTCCCGGCGGAGATACGCAGTATTTT | CSAPGGDTQYF
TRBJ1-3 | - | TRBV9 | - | TGTGCCAGCAGCGTAGATAGGGGACGGACAGCTGGAAACACCATATATTTT | CASSVDRGRTAGNTIYF
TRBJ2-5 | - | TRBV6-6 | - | TGTGCCACCCGGCGGGTTACTGGAGAGACCCAGTACTTC | CATRRVTGETQYF
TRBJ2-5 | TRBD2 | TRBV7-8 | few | TGTGCCAGCAGCTTACTGATACCGGGACTAGCGGGAGTCGGGAAAGAGACCCAGTACTTC | CASSLLIPGLAGVGKETQYF
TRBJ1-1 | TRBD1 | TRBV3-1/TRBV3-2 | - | TGTGCCAGCAGCCAAACTGACAGGGGCACTGAAGCTTTCTTT | CASSQTDRGTEAFF
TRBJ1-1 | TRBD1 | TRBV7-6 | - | TGTGCCAGCAGCCCCCGACAGGGGGCCAACACTGAAGCTTTCTTT | CASSPRQGANTEAFF
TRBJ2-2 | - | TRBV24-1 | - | TGTGCCACCAGTGATTTGCGTCGCGGGGTCACCGGGGAGCTGTTTTTT | CATSDLRRGVTGELFF
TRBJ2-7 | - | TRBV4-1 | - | TGCGCCAGCAGCCAACTCTCAGTCGGGACACTGTCCTACGAGCAGTACTTC | CASSQLSVGTLSYEQYF
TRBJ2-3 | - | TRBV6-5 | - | TGTGCCACCAGACAGTTCCCAGATACGCAGTATTTT | CATRQFPDTQYF